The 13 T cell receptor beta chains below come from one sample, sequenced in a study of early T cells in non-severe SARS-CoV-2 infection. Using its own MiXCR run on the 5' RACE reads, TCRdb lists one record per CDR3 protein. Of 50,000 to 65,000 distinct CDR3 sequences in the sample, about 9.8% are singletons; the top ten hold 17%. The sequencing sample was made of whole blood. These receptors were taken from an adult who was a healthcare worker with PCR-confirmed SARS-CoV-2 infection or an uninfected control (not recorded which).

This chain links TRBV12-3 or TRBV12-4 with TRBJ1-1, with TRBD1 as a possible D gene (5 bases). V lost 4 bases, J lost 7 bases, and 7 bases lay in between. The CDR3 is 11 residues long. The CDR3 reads CASSSGGEAFF. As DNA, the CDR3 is TGTGCCAGCAGTTCCGGGGGTGAAGCTTTCTTT.

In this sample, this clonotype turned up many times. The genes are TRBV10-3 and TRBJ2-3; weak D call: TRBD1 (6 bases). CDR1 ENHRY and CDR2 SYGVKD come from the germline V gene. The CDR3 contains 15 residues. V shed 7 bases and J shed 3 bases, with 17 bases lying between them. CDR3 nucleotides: TGTGCCATCACCTCCTCCCAGGGGTCAACAGATACGCAGTATTTT. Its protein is CAITSSQGSTDTQYF.

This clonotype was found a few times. This chain's CDR3 is CASSQTGGASYEQYF. The CDR3 DNA reads as TGTGCCAGCAGCCAAACAGGGGGCGCCTCCTACGAGCAGTACTTC. This sequence joins TRBV14 and TRBJ2-7, with 9 nucleotides matching TRBD1. Germline CDR1 reads SGHDN; CDR2 reads FVKESK. This CDR3 comprises 15 residues. With V trimmed by 2 bases and J by 0 bases, 2 bases remained unmatched. The full variable domain, its missing parts supplied by reference TRBV14 and TRBJ2-7, is EAGVTQFPSHSVIEKGQTVTLRCDPISGHDNLYWYRRVMGKEIKFLLHFVKESKQDESGMPNNRFLAERTGGTYSTLKVQPAELEDSGVYFCASSQTGGASYEQYFGPGTRLTVT.

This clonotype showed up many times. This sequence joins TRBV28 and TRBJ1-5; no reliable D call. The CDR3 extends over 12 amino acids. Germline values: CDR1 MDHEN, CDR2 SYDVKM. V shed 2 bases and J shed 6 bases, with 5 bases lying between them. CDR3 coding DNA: TGTGCCAGCAGTTTAAGGATTCAGCCCCAGCATTTT. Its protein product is CASSLRIQPQHF.

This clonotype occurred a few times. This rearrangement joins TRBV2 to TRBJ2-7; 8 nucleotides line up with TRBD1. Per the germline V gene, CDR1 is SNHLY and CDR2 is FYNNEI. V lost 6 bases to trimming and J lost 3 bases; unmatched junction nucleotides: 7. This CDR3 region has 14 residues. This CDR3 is CASSLDRGYYEQYF. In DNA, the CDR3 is TGTGCCAGCAGCCTCGACAGGGGTTACTACGAGCAGTACTTC.

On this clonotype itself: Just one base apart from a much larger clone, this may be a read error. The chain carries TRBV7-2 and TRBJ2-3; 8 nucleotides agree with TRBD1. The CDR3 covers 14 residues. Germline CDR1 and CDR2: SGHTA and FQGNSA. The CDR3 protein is CASGLATGADTQYF. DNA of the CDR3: TGTGCCAGCGGCTTAGCGACAGGGGCAGATACGCAGTATTTT.

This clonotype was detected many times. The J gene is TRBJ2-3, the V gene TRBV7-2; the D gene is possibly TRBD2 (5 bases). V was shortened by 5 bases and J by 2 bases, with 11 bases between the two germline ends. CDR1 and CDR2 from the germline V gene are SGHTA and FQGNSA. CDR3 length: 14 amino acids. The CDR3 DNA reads TGTGCCAGCAGCCAGGACTTAAACACAGATACGCAGTATTTT. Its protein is CASSQDLNTDTQYF.

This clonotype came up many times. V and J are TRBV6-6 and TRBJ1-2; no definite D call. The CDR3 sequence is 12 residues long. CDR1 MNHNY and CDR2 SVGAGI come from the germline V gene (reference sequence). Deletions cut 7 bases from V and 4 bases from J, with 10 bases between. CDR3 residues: CASTAEVYGYTF. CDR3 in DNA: TGTGCCAGCACCGCCGAGGTCTATGGCTACACCTTC.

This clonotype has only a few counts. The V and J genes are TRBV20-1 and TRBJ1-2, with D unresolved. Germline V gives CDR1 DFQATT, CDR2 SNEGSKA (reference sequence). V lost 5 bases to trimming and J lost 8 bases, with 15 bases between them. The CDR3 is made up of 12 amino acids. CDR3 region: CSALDSYRGYTF. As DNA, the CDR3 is TGCAGTGCTCTCGACTCATATCGGGGCTACACCTTC.

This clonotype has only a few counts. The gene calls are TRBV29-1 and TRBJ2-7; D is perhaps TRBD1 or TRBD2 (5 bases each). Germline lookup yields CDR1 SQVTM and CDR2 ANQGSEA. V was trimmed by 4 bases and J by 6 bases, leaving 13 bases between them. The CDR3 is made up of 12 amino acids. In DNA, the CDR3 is TGCAGCGTTGGGGCAGTGAGGGGCGAGCAGTACTTC. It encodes CSVGAVRGEQYF.

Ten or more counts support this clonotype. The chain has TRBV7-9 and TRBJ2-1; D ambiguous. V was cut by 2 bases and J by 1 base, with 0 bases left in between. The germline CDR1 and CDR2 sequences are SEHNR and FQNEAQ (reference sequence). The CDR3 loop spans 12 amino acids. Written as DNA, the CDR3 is TGTGCCAGCAGCTTATCCTACAATGAGCAGTTCTTC. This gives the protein CASSLSYNEQFF.

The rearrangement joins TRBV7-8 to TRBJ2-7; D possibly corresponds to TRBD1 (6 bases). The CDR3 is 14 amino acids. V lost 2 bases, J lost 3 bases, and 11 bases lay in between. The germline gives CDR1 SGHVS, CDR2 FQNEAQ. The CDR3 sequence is CASSLRQGFYEQYF. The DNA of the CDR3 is TGTGCCAGCAGCTTAAGGCAGGGGTTCTACGAGCAGTACTTC.

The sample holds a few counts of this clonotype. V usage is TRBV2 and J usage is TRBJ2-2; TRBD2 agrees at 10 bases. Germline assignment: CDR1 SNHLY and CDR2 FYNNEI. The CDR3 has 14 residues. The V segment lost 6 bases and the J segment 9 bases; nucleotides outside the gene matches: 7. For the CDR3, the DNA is TGTGCCAGCAGAGAGTCTAGCGGGAGCCGGGAGCTGTTTTTT. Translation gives CASRESSGSRELFF.